What follows are 32 T cell receptor beta chains derived from one specimen sequenced in a study of control samples from healthy donors and cancer patients. Measured with immunoSEQ multiplex PCR; TCRdb has only the in-frame clones, and not every one. The sample records 82,000 or so clones, around 94% being singletons. The specimen sequenced was blood. These receptors originate from a woman younger than 30 in good health.

The J gene is TRBJ2-7, the V gene TRBV11-3; unclear D gene. Germline V gene sequence: CDR1 SGHNT, CDR2 YENEEA. CDR3 length: 11 residues. V was shortened by 4 bases and J by 7 bases, with 8 bases between the two germline ends. The CDR3 coding sequence is TGTGCCAGCAGCTCGGCTGGGGAGCAGTACTTC. Translated: CASSSAGEQYF.

This chain links TRBV6-5 with TRBJ1-1; D ambiguous. CDR1 is MNHEY and CDR2 is SVGAGI in the germline V gene. The CDR3 is 10 amino acids. Trimming shortened V by 10 bases and J by 9 bases, and 12 bases separated the two germline ends. The CDR3 reads CATSYPQAFF. As DNA, the CDR3 is TGTGCCACCTCATACCCCCAAGCTTTCTTT.

This chain uses TRBV23-1 with TRBJ2-7, with unresolved D. TRBV23-1 is filed as an ORF, its function uncertain. Trimming removed 3 bases from V and 6 bases from J, with 9 bases in between. The CDR3 extends over 12 amino acids. The CDR3 nucleotides are TGCGCCAGCAGTCAGGTGTCGGGCGAGCAGTACTTC. Its protein product is CASSQVSGEQYF.

This clone appeared once. The chain is built from TRBV28 and TRBJ1-6; D is perhaps TRBD1 (5 bases). The CDR3 extends over 17 amino acids. V dropped 2 bases and J dropped 7 bases, with 18 bases sitting between them. Germline CDR1 and CDR2: MDHEN and SYDVKM. The CDR3 region has the DNA TGTGCCAGCAGTTTACCCCGCCAGGGAGCGACGAATTCACCCCTCCACTTT. It yields the protein CASSLPRQGATNSPLHF.

The gene calls are TRBV4-2 and TRBJ2-7, with D unresolved. V lost 4 bases, J lost 0 bases, and 7 bases lay in between. CDR1 and CDR2 from the germline V gene are LGHNA and YNFKEQ. The CDR3 runs 13 residues. The CDR3 sequence is CASSPSLSYEQYF. The CDR3 DNA follows: TGTGCCAGCAGCCCCAGTCTCTCCTACGAGCAGTACTTC.

The CDR3 DNA reads TGTGCCAGCAGCAAGACAGGTGTCGAGCAGTACTTC. This sequence encodes CASSKTGVEQYF. This sequence joins TRBV7-8 and TRBJ2-7; D may be TRBD1 (6 bases). This CDR3 contains 12 residues. Germline V gives CDR1 SGHVS, CDR2 FQNEAQ. Deletions cut 5 bases from V and 6 bases from J, with 11 bases between.

This chain links TRBV28 with TRBJ1-5; TRBD1 aligns across 10 bases. Germline V gene sequence: CDR1 MDHEN, CDR2 SYDVKM. V was clipped by 3 bases and J by 2 bases; unmatched bases: 7. CDR3 length equals 17 residues. CDR3 bases: TGTGCCAGCAGTTTGGCGGGGGACAGGGGCGGCAATCAGCCCCAGCATTTT. Its protein is CASSLAGDRGGNQPQHF.

The chain is built from TRBV28 and TRBJ1-4, with D unclear. The V end lost 2 bases, the J end lost 6 bases, and 4 bases lay between the germline ends. Per germline, CDR1 MDHEN and CDR2 SYDVKM. This CDR3 is built from 12 residues. The CDR3 DNA reads as TGTGCCAGCAGTTTAGACCATGAAAAACTGTTTTTT. This sequence encodes CASSLDHEKLFF.

V gene TRBV10-1 combines with J gene TRBJ2-2; D might be TRBD1 (6 bases). The CDR3 totals 15 residues. V lost 3 bases and J lost 4, with 12 bases in between. Germline CDR1 WNHNN, CDR2 SYGVQD (reference sequence). The CDR3 DNA follows: TGCGCCAGCAGTGACGCAAAACAGGGCACCGGGGAGCTGTTTTTT. Translated, it gives CASSDAKQGTGELFF.

J is TRBJ1-3 and V is TRBV6-5; D unclear. Trimming removed 6 bases at V and 3 bases at J, with 12 bases between. The CDR3 runs 14 residues. CDR1 and CDR2 from the germline V gene are MNHEY and SVGAGI. CDR3 bases: TGTGCCAGCAGAAACAGACTGGGTGGAAACACCATATATTTT. Protein: CASRNRLGGNTIYF.

The genes are TRBV18 and TRBJ2-7; D is perhaps TRBD1 or TRBD2 (6 bases each). The CDR3 has 14 residues. V lost 2 bases, J lost 4 bases, and 12 bases lay in between. Germline V gene data show CDR1 as KGHSH and CDR2 as LQKENI. The DNA of the CDR3 is TGTGCCAGCTCACCATCAGGGGCGGGGTACGAGCAGTACTTC. Translating it yields CASSPSGAGYEQYF. The whole variable domain, remainder taken from reference TRBV18 and TRBJ2-7, is NAGVMQNPRHLVRRRGQEARLRCSPMKGHSHVYWYRQLPEEGLKFMVYLQKENIIDESGMPKERFSAEFPKEGPSILRIQQVVRGDSAAYFCASSPSGAGYEQYFGPGTRLTVT.

Comment on this clone: It is unclear where the CDR3 begins or ends on the DNA, so no DNA is shown, and the CDR3 is as TCRdb lists it. This chain joins TRBV19 and TRBJ1-4. CDR1 and CDR2 (germline): LNHDA, SQIVND (reference sequence). The CDR3 is 13 amino acids long, termini counted. The CDR3 sequence: CASTSGYPEKLFF.

The V and J genes are TRBV19 and TRBJ2-1; TRBD2 aligns across 10 bases. Germline V gene sequence: CDR1 LNHDA, CDR2 SQIVND (reference sequence). V was clipped by 5 bases and J by 9 bases; unmatched bases: 19. The CDR3 is 18 residues long. In nucleotides, the CDR3 is TGTGCCAGTAGTGCCCAGAGGGAGGTGGCTAGCGGGAGAGGTGAGCAGTTCTTC. Its protein is CASSAQREVASGRGEQFF.

V and J are TRBV5-8 and TRBJ1-4; D uncertain. Germline-derived CDR1 and CDR2 are SGHTS and YDEGEE. The germline V and J ends were trimmed by 2 bases and 0 bases, with 14 bases remaining between them. The CDR3 covers 17 residues. The CDR3 reads CASSFSGRGSTNEKLFF. Written as DNA, the CDR3 is TGTGCCAGCAGCTTTTCCGGCCGGGGATCAACTAATGAAAAACTGTTTTTT.

The chain joins TRBV2 to TRBJ1-1; D gene unclear. The CDR3 has 11 residues. V was shortened by 7 bases and J by 1 base, with 4 bases between the two germline ends. Germline V lookup: CDR1 SNHLY, CDR2 FYNNEI. The chain's CDR3 is CASTGNTEAFF. The CDR3 DNA reads as TGTGCCAGCACAGGGAACACTGAAGCTTTCTTT.

The rearrangement uses TRBV13 and TRBJ1-6; D remains ambiguous. V was pared by 4 bases and J by 4 bases, with 17 bases between. Germline V lookup: CDR1 PRHDT, CDR2 FYEKMQ (reference sequence). The CDR3 spans 17 residues. The CDR3 region has the DNA TGTGCCAGCAGCTCCCGAGGCATAACACCTTATAATTCACCCCTCCACTTT. It yields the protein CASSSRGITPYNSPLHF.

The chain is built from TRBV29-1 and TRBJ1-1; 7 nucleotides agree with TRBD1. The junction had 12 bases not matched to a gene; V was cut back by 6 bases and J by 5 bases. Germline CDR1 reads SQVTM; CDR2 reads ANQGSEA. The CDR3 totals 14 residues. The DNA of the CDR3 is TGCAGCGTGGAACGAGGGGGCGTGAGGACTGAAGCTTTCTTT. Its protein is CSVERGGVRTEAFF.

The chain carries TRBV12-2 and TRBJ2-7; the listed D gene, TRBD1, was not tested against the DNA. TRBV12-2 is a pseudogene locus. The CDR3 runs 16 residues. Here the CDR3 DNA reads TGTGCAAGCCTGGCAGGGGGAATTACCCAGACCTACGAGCAGTACTTC. Residues: CASLAGGITQTYEQYF.

This clone was observed once. The rearrangement links TRBV5-4 to TRBJ1-1; D is undetermined. This CDR3 is built from 13 residues. Between the trimmed V and J ends, which lost 4 bases and 7 bases, there was a span of 14 bases. Germline CDR1 and CDR2: SGHNT and YYREEE (reference sequence). DNA of the CDR3: TGTGCCAGCAGCCTCGGGCCTTTTCTTGAAGCTTTCTTT. This sequence encodes CASSLGPFLEAFF.

The chain carries TRBV19 and TRBJ2-1, with TRBD2 matching 15 bases. Germline CDR1 reads LNHDA; CDR2 reads SQIVND (reference sequence). CDR3 length: 15 amino acids. The V and J ends lost 5 bases and 9 bases, in that order; junction bases with no gene match: 5. CDR3 loop: CASSLRTSGGAEQFF. The CDR3 bases are TGTGCCAGTAGTCTCAGGACTAGCGGGGGGGCTGAGCAGTTCTTC.

The chain combines TRBV6-1 with TRBJ2-6, with TRBD1 as a possible D gene (5 bases). The CDR3 spans 15 residues. Trimming removed 1 base from V and 4 bases from J, with 8 bases in between. Germline assignment: CDR1 MNHNS and CDR2 SASEGT. The CDR3 reads CASSEEGQGANVLTF. The CDR3 DNA is TGTGCCAGCAGTGAAGAGGGGCAAGGGGCCAACGTCCTGACTTTC.

The sample holds a few counts of this clone. J is TRBJ1-2 and V is TRBV19; 8 bases align to TRBD1. This CDR3 comprises 15 residues. CDR1 and CDR2 from the germline V gene are LNHDA and SQIVND (reference sequence). With V trimmed by 6 bases and J by 6 bases, 12 bases remained unmatched. The DNA of the CDR3 is TGTGCCAGTAGCACCGGGACAGGCCCGCAGAATGGCTACACCTTC. Translating it yields CASSTGTGPQNGYTF.

The rearrangement links TRBV4-1 to TRBJ2-7, with D perhaps matching TRBD1 (5 bases). Germline CDR1 MGHRA, CDR2 YSYEKL. Deletions cut 0 bases from V and 1 base from J, with 10 bases between. The CDR3 has 15 residues. In nucleotides, the CDR3 is TGCGCCAGCAGCCAAGAGGGGCACCCATCCTACGAGCAGTACTTC. Translated, it gives CASSQEGHPSYEQYF.

The chain uses TRBV7-2 and TRBJ2-7; 9 nucleotides align to TRBD1. This CDR3 is built from 14 residues. Germline V gene lookup returns CDR1 SGHTA and CDR2 FQGNSA. Germline trimming cut 5 bases from V and 5 bases from J; bases unmatched to any gene: 7. CDR3 sequence reads: CASSIRDRAHEQYF. In DNA, the CDR3 is TGTGCCAGCAGCATCCGGGACAGGGCCCACGAGCAGTACTTC.

The gene calls are TRBV15 and TRBJ2-2; D uncertain. The CDR3 is 17 residues long. The V and J ends lost 3 bases and 2 bases respectively, with 16 bases between them. Germline assignment: CDR1 LNHNV and CDR2 YYDKDF (reference sequence). CDR3 bases: TGTGCCACCAGCAGGACTCCGACACCCGCCAACACCGGGGAGCTGTTTTTT. It specifies CATSRTPTPANTGELFF.

The rearrangement joins TRBV4-1 to TRBJ1-6; TRBD1 matches 7 bases. V lost 7 bases and J lost 10; bases outside the gene matches: 13. The CDR3 has 15 residues. Looked up from germline, CDR1 is MGHRA and CDR2 is YSYEKL. The CDR3 region is CASTLTGQVYSPLHF. In DNA, the CDR3 is TGCGCCAGCACCCTTACTGGACAGGTCTACTCACCCCTCCACTTT.

This clone was recorded many times. This chain links TRBV29-1 with TRBJ2-1; D gene uncertain. Trimming stripped 6 bases from V and 4 bases from J, with 7 bases between. Germline V gene sequence: CDR1 SQVTM, CDR2 ANQGSEA. The CDR3 covers 11 residues. CDR3 DNA: TGCAGCGTATTGGATTACAATGAGCAGTTCTTC. The encoded protein is CSVLDYNEQFF.

The chain couples TRBV3-1 (or the pseudogene TRBV3-2) to TRBJ1-4; D is uncertain. The CDR3 has 15 residues. Germline assignment: CDR1 LGHDT and CDR2 YNNKEL (reference sequence). Trimming stripped 1 base from V and 0 bases from J, with 6 bases between. CDR3 sequence reads: CASSQASSTNEKLFF. In DNA form, the CDR3 reads TGTGCCAGCAGCCAAGCATCCTCAACTAATGAAAAACTGTTTTTT.

The genes are TRBV7-3 and TRBJ2-2, with TRBD1 identical over 8 bases. V shed 1 base, J shed 0 bases, and the junction held 7 bases outside the gene matches. There are 18 residues in the CDR3. CDR1 is SGHTA and CDR2 is FQGTGA in the germline V gene. CDR3 sequence reads: CASSLRVMDRANTGELFF. The CDR3 nucleotides are TGTGCCAGCAGCTTAAGGGTAATGGACAGGGCGAACACCGGGGAGCTGTTTTTT.

The rearrangement links TRBV27 to TRBJ2-2; 7 bases map to TRBD1. Unmatched junction bases numbered 11, after V lost 5 bases and J lost 8 bases. The CDR3 covers 15 residues. Germline CDR1 MNHEY, CDR2 SMNVEV (reference sequence). This CDR3 reads CASSLGTEVTGELFF. Written as DNA, the CDR3 is TGTGCCAGCAGTCTCGGGACAGAAGTAACGGGGGAGCTGTTTTTT.

V and J are TRBV19 and TRBJ1-1, with D hard to call. CDR1 LNHDA and CDR2 SQIVND come from the germline V gene (reference sequence). The V end lost 5 bases, the J end lost 0 bases, and 7 bases lay between the germline ends. This CDR3 is built from 13 residues. CDR3 sequence (DNA): TGTGCCAGTAGTCCTTCGGTGAACACTGAAGCTTTCTTT. This sequence encodes CASSPSVNTEAFF.

The chain is built from TRBV7-9 and TRBJ2-2; weak D call: TRBD1 (6 bases). The V and J ends lost 5 bases and 4 bases respectively, with 17 bases between them. This CDR3 spans 16 amino acids. From germline, CDR1 is SEHNR and CDR2 FQNEAQ (reference sequence). The CDR3 coding sequence is TGTGCCAGCAGCCTTGGTTTGGTACAGGGCACCGGGGAGCTGTTTTTT. Protein product: CASSLGLVQGTGELFF.